This TCR beta chain was identified in a study of OX40 agonist ivuxolimab in advanced cancers. For the study at large: The eligibility criteria allowed prior anti-PD-1, anti-PD-L1 or anti-CTLA-4 therapy, and roughly 39% had some.

This clone was picked up a small number of times. Its target is unknown. Trimming left V 5 bases short and J 2 bases short, with 14 bases between. The CDR3 runs to 15 residues. Germline CDR1 is SGHTA and CDR2 is FQGTGA. On cycle 4 day 1 and cycle 7 day 1, as well as at baseline, blood was sampled. Study outcomes and limitations: Partial responders receiving 0.1-3.0 mg/kg showed among the lowest clonal expansion. At 0.1 to 3.0 mg/kg and by week 6, clonal expansion occurred in CD4+ and CD8+ blood T cells.

Produced via immunoSEQ multiplex PCR; TCRdb's table is partial and in-frame only. This repertoire shows roughly 71,000 clones, roughly 81% found once; its top ten account for 1.5% to 2%. This chain links TRBV7-3 with TRBJ2-3, with D possibly being TRBD2 (6 bases). Specimen: CD4+ or CD8+ T cells sorted from blood, collected in a trial of the OX40 agonist ivuxolimab. This TCR came from an adult with an advanced solid tumor such as melanoma, head and neck, liver or kidney cancer. CDR3 loop: CASSPGLANTDTQYF. CDR3 nucleotides: TGTGCCAGCAGCCCGGGACTTGCAAACACAGATACGCAGTATTTT.